Listed here are 9 T cell receptor beta chains from one sample, sequenced in a study of graft-versus-host responses after intestinal transplantation. These receptors' targets are unknown. Data came from immunoSEQ multiplex PCR; TCRdb stores just in-frame clones and leaves some out. The sample gives tens of thousands of clones, roughly 89% of which show up once; more than 0.075% is in the top ten. Here the sequenced sample was unstimulated CD4+ T cells sorted from spleen or lymph node cells, taken before intestinal transplant. The source of these receptors is a human donor who received an intestinal transplant.

The rearrangement joins TRBV5-1 to TRBJ2-1, with TRBD2 matching over 12 bases. The CDR3 is 17 residues long. Trimming removed 3 bases from V and 5 bases from J; junction bases left unmatched: 9. The germline CDR1 and CDR2 sequences are SGHRS and YFSETQ. In DNA form, the CDR3 reads TGCGCCAGCAGCTGGGGGTTTCTAGCGGGGGGGGACAATGAGCAGTTCTTC. It translates to CASSWGFLAGGDNEQFF.

V usage is TRBV27 and J usage is TRBJ2-2; D may be TRBD2 (6 bases). V lost 1 base and J lost 2, with 11 bases in between. This CDR3 comprises 16 residues. Germline V gene sequence: CDR1 MNHEY, CDR2 SMNVEV (reference sequence). The CDR3 DNA is TGTGCCAGCAGTTTATTAGTCGGGGGTAACACCGGGGAGCTGTTTTTT. It specifies CASSLLVGGNTGELFF.

This sequence joins TRBV7-2 and TRBJ2-5; 10 nucleotides agree with TRBD2. The CDR3 sequence is 13 residues long. CDR1 is SGHTA, CDR2 FQGNSA, per germline. Trimming took 1 base from V and 9 from J; bases not matched to a gene: 2. CDR3 DNA: TGTGCCAGCAGCTTAGGGGGACTAGCGCCCCAGTACTTC. Translation gives CASSLGGLAPQYF.

This clone was counted a few times. The V and J genes are TRBV19 and TRBJ1-5; D uncertain. Germline V gene lookup returns CDR1 LNHDA and CDR2 SQIVND (reference sequence). The CDR3 totals 15 residues. V was trimmed by 6 bases and J by 3 bases, leaving 15 bases between them. In nucleotides, the CDR3 is TGTGCCAGTAGCAAGGGAGGGCTCGCCAATCAGCCCCAGCATTTT. This sequence encodes CASSKGGLANQPQHF.

The V call is TRBV6-1, the J call TRBJ2-1, with 7 bases lining up with TRBD1. The CDR3 is 15 residues long. Germline values: CDR1 MNHNS, CDR2 SASEGT. The trim removed 5 bases at V and 5 bases at J, leaving 9 bases unmatched. In nucleotides, the CDR3 is TGTGCCAGCAGTCTTGGGACAGTTTTTGACAATGAGCAGTTCTTC. This codes for CASSLGTVFDNEQFF.

This clone appeared a single time. The chain carries TRBV5-1 and TRBJ1-3; 7 bases fit TRBD1. There are 16 residues in the CDR3. CDR1 is SGHRS and CDR2 is YFSETQ in the germline V gene. The junction had 7 bases not matched to a gene; V was cut back by 2 bases and J by 2 bases. In DNA, the CDR3 is TGCGCCAGCAGCTTCGCTTTGACAGGGACTGGAAACACCATATATTTT. The encoded protein is CASSFALTGTGNTIYF. The entire variable domain, with the rest obtained from reference TRBV5-1 and TRBJ1-3, is as follows: KAGVTQTPRYLIKTRGQQVTLSCSPISGHRSVSWYQQTPGQGLQFLFEYFSETQRNKGNFPGRFSGRQFSNSRSEMNVSTLELGDSALYLCASSFALTGTGNTIYFGEGSWLTVV.

The chain carries TRBV5-6 and TRBJ2-7; possibly TRBD1 for D (6 bases). The CDR3 loop spans 13 amino acids. V lost 2 bases and J 9 bases, leaving 15 bases between the germline ends. CDR1 SGHDT and CDR2 YYEEEE come from the germline V gene. The CDR3 region is CASSFFGGPRQYF. CDR3 coding DNA: TGTGCCAGCAGCTTTTTTGGGGGCCCGCGGCAGTACTTC.

This chain joins TRBV7-6 and TRBJ1-1; D not resolved. Germline V gene sequence: CDR1 SGHVS, CDR2 FNYEAQ. The CDR3 contains 14 residues. Trimming removed 5 bases at V and 3 bases at J, with 13 bases between. The CDR3 DNA follows: TGTGCCAGCAGCCCAGCAGTTGGGCACACTGAAGCTTTCTTT. This sequence encodes CASSPAVGHTEAFF.

The V gene is TRBV4-2, the J gene TRBJ1-6; D is uncertain. This CDR3 has 16 residues. The germline gives CDR1 LGHNA, CDR2 YNFKEQ. Between the trimmed V and J ends, which lost 0 bases and 5 bases, there was a span of 11 bases. In DNA form, the CDR3 reads TGTGCCAGCAGCCAAGATTTAGGGAGCAATAATTCACCCCTCCACTTT. Translation: CASSQDLGSNNSPLHF.